This record covers a single T cell receptor beta chain. This specimen belongs to a study of blood T cell repertoires in COVID-19. Background on the study: The samples span acute and convalescent COVID-19 from the United States, Italy and Spain. PBMCs, B-cell-depleted T cells, or T cells were the source of the cDNA or gDNA that made up the material.

Germline loops: CDR1 KGHSH, CDR2 LQKENI. V lost 6 bases and J lost 2; bases outside the gene matches: 1. The CDR3 sequence is 13 residues long. Patients in Seattle were enrolled during active infection, then followed longitudinally. Methods used by the authors: For nucleated cells, counts were estimated from reference gene primer amplification. Data came from immunoSEQ multiplex PCR; TCRdb stores just in-frame clones and leaves some out. The DNA was the basis for D and trimming; V, J and clone size are from that table. The sample lists tens of thousands of clones; around 70% were seen once. Sequences were obtained from peripheral blood. The chain has TRBV18 and TRBJ1-5; 7 nucleotides match TRBD1. This TCR was sampled from a woman aged 65 to 85 with COVID-19, enrolled during active disease. The CDR3: CASSGTGNQPQHF. DNA of the CDR3: TGTGCCAGCTCCGGGACAGGCAATCAGCCCCAGCATTTT.